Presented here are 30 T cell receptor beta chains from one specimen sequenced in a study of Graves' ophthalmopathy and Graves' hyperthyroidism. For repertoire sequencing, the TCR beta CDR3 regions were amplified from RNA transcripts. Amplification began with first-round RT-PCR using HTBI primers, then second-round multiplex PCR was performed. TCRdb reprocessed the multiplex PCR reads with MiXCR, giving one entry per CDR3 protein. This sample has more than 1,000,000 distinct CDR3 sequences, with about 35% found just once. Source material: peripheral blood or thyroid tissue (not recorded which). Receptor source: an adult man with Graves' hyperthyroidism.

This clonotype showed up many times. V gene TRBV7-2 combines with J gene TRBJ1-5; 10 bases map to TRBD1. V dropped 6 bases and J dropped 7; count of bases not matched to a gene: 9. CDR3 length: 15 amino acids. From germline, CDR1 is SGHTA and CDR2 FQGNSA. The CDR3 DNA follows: TGTGCCAGCAGTCCGACAGGGGGCGCCGGCCAGCCCCAGCATTTT. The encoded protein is CASSPTGGAGQPQHF. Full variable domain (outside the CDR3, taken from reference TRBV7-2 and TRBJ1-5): GAGVSQSPSNKVTEKGKDVELRCDPISGHTALYWYRQSLGQGLEFLIYFQGNSAPDKSGLPSDRFSAERTGGSVSTLTIQRTQQEDSAVYLCASSPTGGAGQPQHFGDGTRLSIL.

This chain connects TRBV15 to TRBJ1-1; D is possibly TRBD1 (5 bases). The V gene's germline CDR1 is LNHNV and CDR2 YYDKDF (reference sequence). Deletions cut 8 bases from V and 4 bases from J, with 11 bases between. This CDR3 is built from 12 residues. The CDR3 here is CATGGRSTEAFF. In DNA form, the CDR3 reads TGTGCCACCGGGGGACGAAGCACTGAAGCTTTCTTT. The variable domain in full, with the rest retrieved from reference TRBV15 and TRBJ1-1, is DAMVIQNPRYQVTQFGKPVTLSCSQTLNHNVMYWYQQKSSQAPKLLFHYYDKDFNNEADTPDNFQSRRPNTSFCFLDIRSPGLGDTAMYLCATGGRSTEAFFGQGTRLTVV.

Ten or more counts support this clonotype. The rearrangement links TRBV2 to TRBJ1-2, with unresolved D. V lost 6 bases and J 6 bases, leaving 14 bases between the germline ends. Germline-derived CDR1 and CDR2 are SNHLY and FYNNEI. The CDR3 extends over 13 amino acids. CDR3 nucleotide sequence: TGTGCCAGCAGCGGGTTAAGCTATGATGGCTACACCTTC. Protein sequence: CASSGLSYDGYTF.

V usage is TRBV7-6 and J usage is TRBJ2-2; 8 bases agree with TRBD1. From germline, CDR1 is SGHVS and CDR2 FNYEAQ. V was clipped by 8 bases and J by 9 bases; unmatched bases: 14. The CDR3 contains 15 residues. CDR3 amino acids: CASLDRVGSTRELFF. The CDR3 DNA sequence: TGTGCCAGCTTGGACAGGGTAGGATCGACCAGGGAGCTGTTTTTT.

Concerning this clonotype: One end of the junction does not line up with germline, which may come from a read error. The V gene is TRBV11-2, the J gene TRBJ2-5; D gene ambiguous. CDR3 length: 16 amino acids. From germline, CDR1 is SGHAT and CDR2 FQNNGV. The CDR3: CASSQPYGNRQETQHF. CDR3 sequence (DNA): TGTGCCAGCAGCCAACCGTACGGCAACAGACAAGAGACCCAGCACTTC.

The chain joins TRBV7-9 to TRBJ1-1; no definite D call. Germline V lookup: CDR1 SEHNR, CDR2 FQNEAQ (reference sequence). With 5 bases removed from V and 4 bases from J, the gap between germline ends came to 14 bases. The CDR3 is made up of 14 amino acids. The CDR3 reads CASSPPERPTEAFF. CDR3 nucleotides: TGTGCCAGCAGCCCGCCGGAGCGTCCCACTGAAGCTTTCTTT. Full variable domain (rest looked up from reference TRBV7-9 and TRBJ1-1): DTGVSQNPRHKITKRGQNVTFRCDPISEHNRLYWYRQTLGQGPEFLTYFQNEAQLEKSRLLSDRFSAERPKGSFSTLEIQRTEQGDSAMYLCASSPPERPTEAFFGQGTRLTVV.

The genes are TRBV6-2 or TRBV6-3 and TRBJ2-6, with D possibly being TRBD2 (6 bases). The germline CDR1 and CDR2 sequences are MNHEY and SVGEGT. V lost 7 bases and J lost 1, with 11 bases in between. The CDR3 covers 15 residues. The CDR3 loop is CASKFGGSGANVLTF. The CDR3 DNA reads TGTGCCAGCAAATTCGGGGGTTCTGGGGCCAACGTCCTGACTTTC.

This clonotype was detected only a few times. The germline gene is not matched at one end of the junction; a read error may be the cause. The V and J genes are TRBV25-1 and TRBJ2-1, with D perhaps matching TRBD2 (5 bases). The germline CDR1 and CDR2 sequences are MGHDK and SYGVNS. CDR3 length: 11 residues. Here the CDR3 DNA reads TGTGCCAGCAGTCCCGGGGATGAGCAGCTCTTC. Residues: CASSPGDEQLF. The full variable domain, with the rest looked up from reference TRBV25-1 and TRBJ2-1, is EADIYQTPRYLVIGTGKKITLECSQTMGHDKMYWYQQDPGMELHLIHYSYGVNSTEKGDLSSESTVSRIRTEHFPLTLESARPSHTSQYLCASSPGDEQLFGPGTRLTVL.

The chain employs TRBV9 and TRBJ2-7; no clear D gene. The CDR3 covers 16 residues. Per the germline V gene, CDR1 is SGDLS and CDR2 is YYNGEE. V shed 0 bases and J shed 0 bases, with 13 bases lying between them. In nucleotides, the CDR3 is TGTGCCAGCAGCGTAGCCTCTGCGGTCCACTCCTACGAGCAGTACTTC. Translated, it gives CASSVASAVHSYEQYF.

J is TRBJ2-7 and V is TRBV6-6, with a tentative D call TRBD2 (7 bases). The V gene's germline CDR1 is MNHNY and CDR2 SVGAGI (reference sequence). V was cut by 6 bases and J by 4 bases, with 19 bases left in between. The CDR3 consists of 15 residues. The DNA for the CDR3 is TGTGCCAGCAGCATCCCGGGGGGCGGAGAATACGAGCAGTACTTC. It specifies CASSIPGGGEYEQYF.

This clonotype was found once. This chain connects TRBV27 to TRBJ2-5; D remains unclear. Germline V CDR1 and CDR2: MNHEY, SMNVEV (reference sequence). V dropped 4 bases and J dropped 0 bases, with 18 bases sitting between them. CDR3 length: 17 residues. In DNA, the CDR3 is TGTGCCAGCAGTTCCCTGATTCAGCGTTTGGACCAAGAGACCCAGTACTTC. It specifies CASSSLIQRLDQETQYF.

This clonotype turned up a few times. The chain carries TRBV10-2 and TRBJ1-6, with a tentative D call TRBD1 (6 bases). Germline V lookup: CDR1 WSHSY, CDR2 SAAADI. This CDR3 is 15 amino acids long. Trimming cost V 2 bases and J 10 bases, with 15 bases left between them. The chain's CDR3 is CASSENGGGGSPLHF. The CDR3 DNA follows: TGCGCCAGCAGTGAGAACGGGGGCGGAGGATCACCCCTCCACTTT.

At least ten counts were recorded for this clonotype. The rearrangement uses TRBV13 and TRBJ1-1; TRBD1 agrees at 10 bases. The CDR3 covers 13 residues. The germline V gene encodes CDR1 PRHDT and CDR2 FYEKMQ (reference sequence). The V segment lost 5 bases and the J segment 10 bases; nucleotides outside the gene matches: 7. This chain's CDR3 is CASSTGTGVRAFF. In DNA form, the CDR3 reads TGTGCCAGCAGCACCGGGACAGGGGTTCGAGCTTTCTTT.

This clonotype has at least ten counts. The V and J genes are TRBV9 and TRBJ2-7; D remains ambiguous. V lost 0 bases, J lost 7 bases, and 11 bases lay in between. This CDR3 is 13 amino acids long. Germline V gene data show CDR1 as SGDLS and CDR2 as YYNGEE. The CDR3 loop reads CASSVEGQTEQYF. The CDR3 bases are TGTGCCAGCAGCGTAGAGGGTCAGACGGAGCAGTACTTC.

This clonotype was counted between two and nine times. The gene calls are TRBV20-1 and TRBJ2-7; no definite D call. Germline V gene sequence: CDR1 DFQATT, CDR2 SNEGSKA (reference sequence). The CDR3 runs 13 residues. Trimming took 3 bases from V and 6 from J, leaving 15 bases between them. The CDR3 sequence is CSASKSVGFEQYF. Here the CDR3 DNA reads TGCAGTGCTAGTAAGTCGGTGGGGTTCGAGCAGTACTTC.

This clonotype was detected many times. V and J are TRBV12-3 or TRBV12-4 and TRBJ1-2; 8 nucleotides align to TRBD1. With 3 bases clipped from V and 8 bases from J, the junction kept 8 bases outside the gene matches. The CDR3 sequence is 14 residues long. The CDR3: CASSLHGQGGGYTF. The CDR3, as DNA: TGTGCCAGCAGTTTGCACGGACAGGGAGGGGGCTACACCTTC.

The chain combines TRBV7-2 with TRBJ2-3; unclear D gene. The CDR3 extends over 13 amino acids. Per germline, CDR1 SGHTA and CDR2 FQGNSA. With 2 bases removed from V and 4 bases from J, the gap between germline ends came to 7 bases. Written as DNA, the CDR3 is TGTGCCAGCAGCTTAAGGGAACCAGATACGCAGTATTTT. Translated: CASSLREPDTQYF.

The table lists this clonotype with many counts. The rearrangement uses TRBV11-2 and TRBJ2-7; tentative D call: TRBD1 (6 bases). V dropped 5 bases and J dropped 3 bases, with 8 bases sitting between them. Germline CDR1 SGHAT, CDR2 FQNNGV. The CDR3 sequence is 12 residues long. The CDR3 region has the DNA TGTGCCAGCAGCGCACAGGGCTACGAGCAGTACTTC. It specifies CASSAQGYEQYF.

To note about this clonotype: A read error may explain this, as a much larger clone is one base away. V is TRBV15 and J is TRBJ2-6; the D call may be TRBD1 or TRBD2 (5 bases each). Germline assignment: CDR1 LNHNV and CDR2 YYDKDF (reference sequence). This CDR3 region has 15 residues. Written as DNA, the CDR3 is TGTGTCACCAGCAGAGGGGCCACGGACCTCAACGTCCTGACTTTC. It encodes CVTSRGATDLNVLTF.

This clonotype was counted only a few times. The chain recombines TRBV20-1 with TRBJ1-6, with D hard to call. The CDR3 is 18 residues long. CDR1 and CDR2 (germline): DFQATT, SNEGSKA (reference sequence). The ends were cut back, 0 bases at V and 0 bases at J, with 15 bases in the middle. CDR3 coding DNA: TGCAGTGCTAGAGACTCAAGGACGGGAAGCTCCTATAATTCACCCCTCCACTTT. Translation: CSARDSRTGSSYNSPLHF.

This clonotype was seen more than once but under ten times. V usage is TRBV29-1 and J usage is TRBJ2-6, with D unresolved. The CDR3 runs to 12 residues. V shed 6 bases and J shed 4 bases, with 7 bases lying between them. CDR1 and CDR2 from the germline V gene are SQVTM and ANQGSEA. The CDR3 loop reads CSVAQGANVLTF. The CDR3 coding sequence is TGCAGCGTGGCACAGGGGGCCAACGTCCTGACTTTC.

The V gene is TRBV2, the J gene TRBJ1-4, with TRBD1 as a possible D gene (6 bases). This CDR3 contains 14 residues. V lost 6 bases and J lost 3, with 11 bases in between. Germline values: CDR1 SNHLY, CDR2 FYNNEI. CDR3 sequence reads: CASRHRASNEKLFF. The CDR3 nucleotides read TGTGCCAGCAGACACAGGGCCTCTAATGAAAAACTGTTTTTT.

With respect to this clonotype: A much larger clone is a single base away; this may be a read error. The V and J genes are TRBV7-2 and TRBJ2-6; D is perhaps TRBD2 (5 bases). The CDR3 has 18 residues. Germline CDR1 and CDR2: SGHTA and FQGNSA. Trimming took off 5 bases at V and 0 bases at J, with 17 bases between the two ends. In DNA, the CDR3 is TGTGCCAGCAGCCCAACCGGGATAGCCCTCTCTGGGGCCAACGTCCTGACTTTC. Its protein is CASSPTGIALSGANVLTF.

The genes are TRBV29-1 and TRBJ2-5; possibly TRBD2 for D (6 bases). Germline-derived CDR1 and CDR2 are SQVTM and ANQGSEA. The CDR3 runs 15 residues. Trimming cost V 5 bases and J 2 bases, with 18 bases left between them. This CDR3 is CSVRKGTAAQETQYF. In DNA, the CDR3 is TGCAGCGTTAGGAAAGGGACTGCTGCTCAAGAGACCCAGTACTTC.

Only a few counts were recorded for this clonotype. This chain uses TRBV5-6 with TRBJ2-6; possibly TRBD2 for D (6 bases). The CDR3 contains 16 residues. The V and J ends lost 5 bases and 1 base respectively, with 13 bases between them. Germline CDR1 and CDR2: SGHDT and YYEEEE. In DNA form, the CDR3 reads TGTGCCAGCAGTAGGACTATTAGATCTGGGGCCAACGTCCTGACTTTC. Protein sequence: CASSRTIRSGANVLTF.

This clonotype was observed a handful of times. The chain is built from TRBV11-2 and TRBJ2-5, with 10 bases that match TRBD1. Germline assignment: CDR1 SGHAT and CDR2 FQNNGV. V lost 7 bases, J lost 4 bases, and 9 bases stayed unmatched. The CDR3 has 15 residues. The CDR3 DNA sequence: TGTGCCAGCAAGGGGGGACAGGGGTTGGGAGAGACCCAGTACTTC. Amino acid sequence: CASKGGQGLGETQYF. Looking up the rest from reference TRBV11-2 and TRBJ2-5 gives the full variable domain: EAGVAQSPRYKIIEKRQSVAFWCNPISGHATLYWYQQILGQGPKLLIQFQNNGVVDDSQLPKDRFSAERLKGVDSTLKIQPAKLEDSAVYLCASKGGQGLGETQYFGPGTRLLVL.

The DNA of the CDR3 is TGTGCCAGCAGTGGACTATTGGGGAAAGAGACCCAGTACTTC. This codes for CASSGLLGKETQYF. V usage is TRBV9 and J usage is TRBJ2-5, with TRBD2 as a possible D gene (6 bases). The CDR3 is made up of 14 amino acids. The V gene's germline CDR1 is SGDLS and CDR2 YYNGEE. Trimming took 5 bases from V and 3 from J, leaving 14 bases between them.

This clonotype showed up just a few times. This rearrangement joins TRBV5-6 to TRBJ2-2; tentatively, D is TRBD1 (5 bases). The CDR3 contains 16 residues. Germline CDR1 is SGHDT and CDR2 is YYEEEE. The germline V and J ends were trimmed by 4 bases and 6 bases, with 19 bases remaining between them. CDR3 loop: CASSSDSWSTAGELFF. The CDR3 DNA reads TGTGCCAGCAGCAGTGACAGTTGGAGTACCGCCGGGGAGCTGTTTTTT. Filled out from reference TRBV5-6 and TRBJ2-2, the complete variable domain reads DAGVTQSPTHLIKTRGQQVTLRCSPKSGHDTVSWYQQALGQGPQFIFQYYEEEERQRGNFPDRFSGHQFPNYSSELNVNALLLGDSALYLCASSSDSWSTAGELFFGEGSRLTVL.

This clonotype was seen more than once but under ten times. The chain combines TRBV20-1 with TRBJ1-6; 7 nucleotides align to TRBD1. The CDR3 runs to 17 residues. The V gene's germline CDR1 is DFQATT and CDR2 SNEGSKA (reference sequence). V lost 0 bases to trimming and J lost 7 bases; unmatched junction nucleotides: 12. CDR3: CSARDSTGAFGNSPLHF. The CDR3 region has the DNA TGCAGTGCTAGAGATAGTACAGGGGCATTCGGCAATTCACCCCTCCACTTT.

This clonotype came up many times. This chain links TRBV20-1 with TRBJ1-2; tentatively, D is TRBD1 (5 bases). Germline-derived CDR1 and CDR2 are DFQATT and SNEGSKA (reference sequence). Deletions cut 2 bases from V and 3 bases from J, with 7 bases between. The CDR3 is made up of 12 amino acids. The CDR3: CSARRGDYGYTF. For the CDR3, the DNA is TGCAGTGCTAGACGAGGGGACTATGGCTACACCTTC.